This note documents a single TCR beta chain sequence. Its antigen is not identified. J was trimmed by 2 bases and V by 4 bases; bases with no gene match: 12. The germline gives CDR1 MGHRA, CDR2 YSYEKL. The CDR3 is 18 residues long. Treatment described: roughly 20 received Ad26.COV2.S at low or high dose, single or two shots; 5 received placebo; per-sample allocation not given. Each sample was drawn 63 days after the first injection (of vaccine or placebo). The donor was a Boston adult aged 18-55 years. The source of the sample is a study of Ad26.COV2.S vaccination and SARS-CoV-2 variants. Looking at the study overall: Ad26.COV2.S given intramuscularly, once or twice 56 days apart.

Study-wide points: After vaccination, reports described spike-specific CD8+ and CD4+ T cell responses as showing substantial breadth. Possible underestimation of total T cell responses by the TCR breadth and depth analyses was noted.

TCRdb's table, derived via immunoSEQ multiplex PCR, lists solely in-frame clones and lacks some. The sample holds around 300,000 clones, about 89% seen once. This chain connects TRBV4-1 to TRBJ2-3, with 10 positions matching TRBD1. This material consisted of peripheral blood, taken in a trial of Ad26.COV2.S vaccine versus placebo. This TCR was recovered from a person between 18 and 65 years old who received the Ad26.COV2.S COVID-19 vaccine or a placebo. The CDR3 DNA reads as TGCGCCAGCAGCCCAAAAACACCGGGACAGGGGTTCACAGATACGCAGTATTTT. The encoded protein is CASSPKTPGQGFTDTQYF.